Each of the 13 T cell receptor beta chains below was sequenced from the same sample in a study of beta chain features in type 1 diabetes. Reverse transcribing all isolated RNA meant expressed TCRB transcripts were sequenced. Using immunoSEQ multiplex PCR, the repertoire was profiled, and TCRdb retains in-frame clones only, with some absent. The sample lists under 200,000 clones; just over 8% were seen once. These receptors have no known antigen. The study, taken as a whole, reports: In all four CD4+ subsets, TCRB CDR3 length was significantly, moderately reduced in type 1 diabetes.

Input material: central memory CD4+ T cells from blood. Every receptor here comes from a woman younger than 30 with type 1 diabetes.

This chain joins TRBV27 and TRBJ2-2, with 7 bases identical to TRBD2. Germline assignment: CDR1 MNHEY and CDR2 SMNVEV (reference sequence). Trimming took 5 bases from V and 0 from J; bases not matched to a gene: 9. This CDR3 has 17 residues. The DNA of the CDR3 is TGTGCCAGCAGTCCACCTGGCGGGAGTTCGAACACCGGGGAGCTGTTTTTT. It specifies CASSPPGGSSNTGELFF.

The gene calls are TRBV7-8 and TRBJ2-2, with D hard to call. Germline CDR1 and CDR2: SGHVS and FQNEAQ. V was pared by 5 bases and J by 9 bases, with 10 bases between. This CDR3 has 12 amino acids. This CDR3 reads CASSPFDRELFF. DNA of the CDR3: TGTGCCAGCAGCCCTTTTGACAGGGAGCTGTTTTTT.

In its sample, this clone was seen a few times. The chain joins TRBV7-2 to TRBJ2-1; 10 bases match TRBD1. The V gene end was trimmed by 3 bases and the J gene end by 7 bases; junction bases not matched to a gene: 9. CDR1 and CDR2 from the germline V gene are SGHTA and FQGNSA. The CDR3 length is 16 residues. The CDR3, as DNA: TGTGCCAGCAGCTTGTCGGGACAGGGGTACGAGAATGAGCAGTTCTTC. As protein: CASSLSGQGYENEQFF.

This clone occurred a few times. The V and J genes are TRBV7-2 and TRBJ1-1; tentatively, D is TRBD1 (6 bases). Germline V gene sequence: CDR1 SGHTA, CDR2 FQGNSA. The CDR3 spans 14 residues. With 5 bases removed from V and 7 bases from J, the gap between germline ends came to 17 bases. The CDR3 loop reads CASSPRGGRVEAFF. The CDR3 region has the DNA TGTGCCAGCAGCCCCCGGGGGGGGCGGGTTGAAGCTTTCTTT. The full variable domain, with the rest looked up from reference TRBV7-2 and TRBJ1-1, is GAGVSQSPSNKVTEKGKDVELRCDPISGHTALYWYRQSLGQGLEFLIYFQGNSAPDKSGLPSDRFSAERTGGSVSTLTIQRTQQEDSAVYLCASSPRGGRVEAFFGQGTRLTVV.

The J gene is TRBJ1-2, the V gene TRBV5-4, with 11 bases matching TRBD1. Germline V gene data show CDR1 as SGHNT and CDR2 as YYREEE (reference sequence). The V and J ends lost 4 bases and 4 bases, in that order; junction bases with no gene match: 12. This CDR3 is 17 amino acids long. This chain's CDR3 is CASSPGQGARYGYGYTF. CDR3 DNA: TGTGCCAGCAGCCCCGGACAGGGGGCGAGATACGGCTATGGCTACACCTTC.

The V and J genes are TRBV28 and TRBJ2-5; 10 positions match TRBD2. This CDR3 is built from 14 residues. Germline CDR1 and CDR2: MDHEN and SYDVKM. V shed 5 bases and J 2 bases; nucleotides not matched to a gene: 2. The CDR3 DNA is TGTGCCAGCAGTCTACTAGCGGGGCAAGAGACCCAGTACTTC. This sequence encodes CASSLLAGQETQYF.

CDR3 nucleotide sequence: TGTGCCAGCAGCCTCGACAGGGGGCGAACGAATGAAAAACTGTTTTTT. This translates into CASSLDRGRTNEKLFF. The chain links TRBV11-2 to TRBJ1-4; 10 positions match TRBD1. V lost 5 bases to trimming and J lost 5 bases; unmatched junction nucleotides: 8. The CDR3 has 16 residues. Germline V gene sequence: CDR1 SGHAT, CDR2 FQNNGV. Together with reference TRBV11-2 and TRBJ1-4, the CDR3 gives the full variable domain: EAGVAQSPRYKIIEKRQSVAFWCNPISGHATLYWYQQILGQGPKLLIQFQNNGVVDDSQLPKDRFSAERLKGVDSTLKIQPAKLEDSAVYLCASSLDRGRTNEKLFFGSGTQLSVL.

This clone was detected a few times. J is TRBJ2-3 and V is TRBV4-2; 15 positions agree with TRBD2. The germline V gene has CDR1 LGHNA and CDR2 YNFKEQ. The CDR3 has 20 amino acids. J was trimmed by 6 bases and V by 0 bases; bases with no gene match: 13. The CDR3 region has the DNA TGTGCCAGCAGCCAAGAGGAGGTCTTCGGGACTAGCGGGAGGTTGGATACGCAGTATTTT. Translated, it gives CASSQEEVFGTSGRLDTQYF.

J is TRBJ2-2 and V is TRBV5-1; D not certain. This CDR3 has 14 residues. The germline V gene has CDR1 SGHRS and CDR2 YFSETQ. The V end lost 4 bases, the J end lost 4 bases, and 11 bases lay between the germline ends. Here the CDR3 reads CASSVGSGTGELFF. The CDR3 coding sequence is TGCGCCAGCAGCGTGGGTTCGGGCACCGGGGAGCTGTTTTTT.

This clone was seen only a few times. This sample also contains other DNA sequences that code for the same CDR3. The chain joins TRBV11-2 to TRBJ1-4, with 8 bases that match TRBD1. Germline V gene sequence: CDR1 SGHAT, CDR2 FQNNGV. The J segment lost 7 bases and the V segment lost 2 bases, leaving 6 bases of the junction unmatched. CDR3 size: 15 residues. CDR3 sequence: CASSLSTGGGEKLFF. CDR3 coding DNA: TGTGCCAGCAGCTTATCAACAGGGGGTGGTGAAAAACTGTTTTTT.

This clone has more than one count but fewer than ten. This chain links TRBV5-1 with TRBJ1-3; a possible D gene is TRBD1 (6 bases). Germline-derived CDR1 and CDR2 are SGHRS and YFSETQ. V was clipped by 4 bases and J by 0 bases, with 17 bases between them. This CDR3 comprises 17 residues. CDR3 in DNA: TGCGCCAGCAGCGGAGAGGCGATCAGGGGCTCTGGAAACACCATATATTTT. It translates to CASSGEAIRGSGNTIYF.

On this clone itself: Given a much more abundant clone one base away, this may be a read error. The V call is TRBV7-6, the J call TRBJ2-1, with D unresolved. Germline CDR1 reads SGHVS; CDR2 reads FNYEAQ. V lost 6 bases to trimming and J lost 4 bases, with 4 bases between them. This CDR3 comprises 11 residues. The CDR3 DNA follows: TGTGCCAGCAGTACTTACAATGAGCAGTTCTTC. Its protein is CASSTYNEQFF.

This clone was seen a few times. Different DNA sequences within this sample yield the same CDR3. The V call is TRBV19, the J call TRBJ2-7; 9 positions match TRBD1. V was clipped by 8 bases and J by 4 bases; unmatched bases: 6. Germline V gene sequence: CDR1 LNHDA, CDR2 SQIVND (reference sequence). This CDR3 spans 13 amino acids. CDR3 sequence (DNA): TGTGCCAGTCGGGACAGGGAAGGGTACGAGCAGTACTTC. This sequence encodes CASRDREGYEQYF.